In this sample, the clone carrying this TCR beta chain turned up many times. The sample belongs to a study of T cells in Graves' hyperthyroidism and ophthalmopathy. Study-level information: Prior to any treatment, at the point of initial diagnosis, peripheral blood was collected.

Hyperthyroidism was newly diagnosed in patients aged 18 to 65 (duration under 2 months). The CDR3 contains 14 residues. Germline V gene lookup returns CDR1 SGHNT and CDR2 YENEEA. Trimming pared 5 bases from V and 6 bases from J, leaving 17 bases between. RNA transcripts gave rise to amplified TCR beta CDR3 regions. HTBI primers were the set used in a first-round RT-PCR of the TCR CDR3. TCRdb reprocessed the multiplex PCR reads via MiXCR and lists one record per CDR3 protein. Seen here are about 580,000 distinct CDR3 sequences, more than 11% observed once, and the top ten hold more than 4.5%. The chain employs TRBV11-3 and TRBJ2-7, with D possibly matching TRBD1 (6 bases). The receptor's source is a woman in her 30s with Graves' hyperthyroidism that later progressed to Graves' ophthalmopathy. Specimen: blood. DNA of the CDR3: TGTGCCAGCAGCAGATACCGGGACACATTCGAGCAGTACTTC. This gives the protein CASSRYRDTFEQYF.